This TCR beta chain came from a study of cytomegalovirus exposure and HLA in healthy donors. Vbeta (60) and Jbeta (13) primers were used in the PCR. Only in-frame clones appear in the TCRdb table, and some are missing; sequencing was by immunoSEQ multiplex PCR. The table lists about 200,000 clones. The CDR3 is 15 residues long. The J segment lost 0 bases and the V segment lost 4 bases, leaving 4 bases of the junction unmatched. The germline CDR1 and CDR2 sequences are SGHRS and YFSETQ. Worth noting for this clone: Its specificity is not known.

General study findings and limits: Later analysis reportedly placed an Asian-associated ancestry cluster below the approximately 680-donor mean in N-insertions.

The receptor was derived from a woman aged 30 to 39 in good health and CMV-seropositive. The sample taken for sequencing was PBMCs. The chain employs TRBV5-1 and TRBJ2-1, with 7 bases identical to TRBD1. CDR3 protein: CASSPGTVSYNEQFF. The CDR3 DNA reads as TGCGCCAGCAGCCCAGGGACAGTCTCCTACAATGAGCAGTTCTTC.